This TCR beta chain was obtained from a study of response to subunit inactivated influenza vaccine. On this clonotype itself: What it binds is unknown.

Findings of the study overall: Authors suggested seasonal influenza vaccinations each recruit few new T cells.

TCRdb redid the calling of the RT-PCR reads with MiXCR, one entry per CDR3 protein. The profile shows about 800,000 distinct CDR3 sequences, roughly 20% of them singletons. This CDR3 is built from 16 residues. Germline V gives CDR1 MNHEY, CDR2 SVGEGT. V was clipped by 0 bases and J by 8 bases; unmatched bases: 7. The sample consisted of PBMCs from blood, taken around 5 days after vaccination. This rearrangement joins TRBV6-2 or TRBV6-3 to TRBJ2-1, with 10 bases lining up with TRBD2. This TCR was sampled from a man in his fifties who received an inactivated influenza vaccine. The CDR3: CASSYSTAGGPYEQFF. The CDR3 nucleotides are TGTGCCAGCAGTTACTCGACAGCGGGAGGGCCGTATGAGCAGTTCTTC.